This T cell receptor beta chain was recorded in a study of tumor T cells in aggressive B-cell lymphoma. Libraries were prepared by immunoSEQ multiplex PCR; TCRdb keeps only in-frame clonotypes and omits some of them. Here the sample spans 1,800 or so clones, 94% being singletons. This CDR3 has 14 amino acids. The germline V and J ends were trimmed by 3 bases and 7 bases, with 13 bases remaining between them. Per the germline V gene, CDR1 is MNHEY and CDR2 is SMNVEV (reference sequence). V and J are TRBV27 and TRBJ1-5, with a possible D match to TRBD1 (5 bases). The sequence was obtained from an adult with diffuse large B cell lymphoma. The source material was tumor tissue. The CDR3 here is CASSLTEAGQPQHF. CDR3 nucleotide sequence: TGTGCCAGCAGTTTGACAGAGGCCGGCCAGCCCCAGCATTTT.